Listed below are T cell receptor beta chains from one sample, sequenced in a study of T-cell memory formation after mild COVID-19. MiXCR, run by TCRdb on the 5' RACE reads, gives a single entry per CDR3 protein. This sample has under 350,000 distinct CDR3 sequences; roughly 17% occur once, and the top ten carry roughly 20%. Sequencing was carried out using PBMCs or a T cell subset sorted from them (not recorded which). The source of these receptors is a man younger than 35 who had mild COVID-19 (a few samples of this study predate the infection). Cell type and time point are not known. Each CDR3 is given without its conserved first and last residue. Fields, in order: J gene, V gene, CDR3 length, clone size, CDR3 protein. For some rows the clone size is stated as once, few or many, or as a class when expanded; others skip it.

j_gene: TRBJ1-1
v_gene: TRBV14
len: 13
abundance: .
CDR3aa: ASSRFWGVRTEAF

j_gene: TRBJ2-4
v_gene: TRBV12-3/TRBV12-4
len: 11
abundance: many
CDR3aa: ASTGDRGNIQY

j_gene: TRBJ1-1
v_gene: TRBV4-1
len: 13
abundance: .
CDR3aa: ASSLRDQVPTEAF

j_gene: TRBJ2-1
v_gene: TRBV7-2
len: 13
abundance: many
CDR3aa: ASSPDRVYYNEQF

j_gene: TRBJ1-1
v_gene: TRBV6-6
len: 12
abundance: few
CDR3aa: ASSYPVGNTEAF

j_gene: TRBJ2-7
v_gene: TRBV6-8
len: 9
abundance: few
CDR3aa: ARGTDYEQY

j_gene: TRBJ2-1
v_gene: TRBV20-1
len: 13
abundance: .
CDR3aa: SARDSGGAYNEQF

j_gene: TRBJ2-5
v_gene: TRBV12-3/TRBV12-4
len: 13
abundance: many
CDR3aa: ASSPPGLGQETQY

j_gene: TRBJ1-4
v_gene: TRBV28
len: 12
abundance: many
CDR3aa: ASSPGTGVEKLF

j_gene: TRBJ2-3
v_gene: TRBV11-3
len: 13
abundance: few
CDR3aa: ASSLGHQSTDTQY

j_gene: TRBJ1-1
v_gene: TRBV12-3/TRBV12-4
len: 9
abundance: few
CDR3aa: ASSQHTEAF

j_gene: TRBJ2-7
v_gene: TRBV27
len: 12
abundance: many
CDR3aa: ASSGQGDPYEQY

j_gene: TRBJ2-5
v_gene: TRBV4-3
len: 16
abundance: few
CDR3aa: ASSQLGGSGDQKETQY

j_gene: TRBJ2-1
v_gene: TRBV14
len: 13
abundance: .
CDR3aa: ASSQDRQYYNEQF

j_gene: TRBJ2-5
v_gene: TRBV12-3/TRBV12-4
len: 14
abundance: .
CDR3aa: ASSFSGGGARETQY

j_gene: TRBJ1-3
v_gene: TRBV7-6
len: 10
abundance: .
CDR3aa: ASSLVPNTIY

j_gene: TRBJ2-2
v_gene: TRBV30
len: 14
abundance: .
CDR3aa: AWRLLGQANTGELF